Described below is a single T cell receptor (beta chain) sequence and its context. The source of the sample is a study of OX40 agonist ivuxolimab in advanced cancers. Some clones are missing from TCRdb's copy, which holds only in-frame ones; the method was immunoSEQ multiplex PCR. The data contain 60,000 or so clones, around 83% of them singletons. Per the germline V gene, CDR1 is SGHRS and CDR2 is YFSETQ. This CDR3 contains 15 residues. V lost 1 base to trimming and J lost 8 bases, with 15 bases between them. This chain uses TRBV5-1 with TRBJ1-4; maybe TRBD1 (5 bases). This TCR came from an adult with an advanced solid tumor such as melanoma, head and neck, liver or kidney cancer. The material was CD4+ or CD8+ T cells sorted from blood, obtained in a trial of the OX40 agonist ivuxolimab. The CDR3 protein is CASSLRGADREKLFF. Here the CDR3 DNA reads TGCGCCAGCAGCTTGAGAGGGGCCGATCGGGAAAAACTGTTTTTT.